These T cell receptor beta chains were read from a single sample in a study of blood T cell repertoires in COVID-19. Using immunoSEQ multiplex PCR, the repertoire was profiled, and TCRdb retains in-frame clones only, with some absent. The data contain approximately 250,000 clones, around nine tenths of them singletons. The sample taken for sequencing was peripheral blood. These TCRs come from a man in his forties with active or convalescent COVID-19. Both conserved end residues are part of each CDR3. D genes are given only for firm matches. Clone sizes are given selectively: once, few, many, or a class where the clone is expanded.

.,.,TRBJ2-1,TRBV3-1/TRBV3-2,TGTGCCAGCAGCCAACGGGGTTCCTACAATAAGCAGTTCTTC,CASSQRGSYNKQFF
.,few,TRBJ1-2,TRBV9,TGTGCCAGCAGCGTAGAGGAGTCAGCTAACTATGGCTACACCTTC,CASSVEESANYGYTF
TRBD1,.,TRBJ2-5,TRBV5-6,TGTGCCAGCAGCTTCGGGACAGGGAAAGAGACCCAGTACTTC,CASSFGTGKETQYF
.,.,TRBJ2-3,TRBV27,TGTGCCAGCAGTAGCCGCACAGATACGCAGTATTTT,CASSSRTDTQYF
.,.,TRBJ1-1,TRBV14,TGTGCCAGCAGCCAAACACACTGGAAAGGGGGCACTGAAGCTTTCTTT,CASSQTHWKGGTEAFF
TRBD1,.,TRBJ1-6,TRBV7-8,TGTGCCAGCAGACAGGACAGGCAAAATTCACCCCTCCACTTT,CASRQDRQNSPLHF
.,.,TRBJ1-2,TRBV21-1,TGTGCCAGCAGCAAACGGGACAGAACTACCCCGGGCTATGGCTACACCTTC,CASSKRDRTTPGYGYTF
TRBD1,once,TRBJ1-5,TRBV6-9,TGTGCCAGCAGGTATGGGGACAGGCTCAATCAGCCCCAGCATTTT,CASRYGDRLNQPQHF
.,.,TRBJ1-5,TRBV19,TGTGCCAGTAGTATAGATCTTGGAGGGCTCGTCCAGCCCCAGCATTTT,CASSIDLGGLVQPQHF
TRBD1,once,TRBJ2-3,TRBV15,TGTGCCACCAGCAGCACCGGGACAGGGTTTAGAGATACGCAGTATTTT,CATSSTGTGFRDTQYF
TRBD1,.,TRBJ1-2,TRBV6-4,TGTGCCAGCAGTGTTGAGACAGGGTATGGCTACACCTTC,CASSVETGYGYTF
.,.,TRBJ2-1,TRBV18,TGTGCCAGCTCACCACCTCCCGGCAATGAGCAGTTCTTC,CASSPPPGNEQFF
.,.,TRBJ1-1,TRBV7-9,TGTGCCAGCAGCTTAGGGCAGTCGAACACTGAAGCTTTCTTT,CASSLGQSNTEAFF
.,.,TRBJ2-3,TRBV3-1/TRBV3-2,TGTGCCAGCAGCCGCTCTAGGGGGATGGGAGATACGCAGTATTTT,CASSRSRGMGDTQYF
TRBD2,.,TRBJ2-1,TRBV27,TGTGCCAGCAGTTTATTGCTAGCGGGAGCCCCCCCTTTCTTC,CASSLLLAGAPPFF
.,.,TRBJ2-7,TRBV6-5,TGTGCCAGCAGTTACCCAGGGTACGAGCAGTACTTC,CASSYPGYEQYF
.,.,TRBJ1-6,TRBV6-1,TGTGCCAGCAGTGAAGATCGTTTCTCACCCCTCCACTTT,CASSEDRFSPLHF
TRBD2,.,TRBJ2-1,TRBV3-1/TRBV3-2,TGTGCCAGCAGCCAAGTTCCGGGACTAGGTCGAGATGAGCAGTTCTTC,CASSQVPGLGRDEQFF
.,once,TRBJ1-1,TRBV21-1,TGTGCCAGCAGCAAAGCCCCCGGCAGGGGCACTGAAGCTTTCTTT,CASSKAPGRGTEAFF
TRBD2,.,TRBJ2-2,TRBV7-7,TGTGCTAGCAGCCCCGGGGGGGGGCAGATGAACACCGGGGAGCTGTTTTTT,CASSPGGGQMNTGELFF
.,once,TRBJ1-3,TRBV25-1,TGTGCCAGCAGTCGATCGGGTCCCTCTGGAAACACCATATATTTT,CASSRSGPSGNTIYF
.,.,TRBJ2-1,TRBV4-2,TGTGCCAGCAGCCAAGATCTCGAGGGAGTCAACAATGAGCAGTTCTTC,CASSQDLEGVNNEQFF
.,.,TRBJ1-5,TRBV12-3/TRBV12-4,TGTGCCAGCAGCTCCGGGTGGGAGCCCCAGCATTTT,CASSSGWEPQHF
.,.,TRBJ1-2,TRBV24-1,TGTGCCACCCGGGGGGGGGAAGATGGCTACACCTTC,CATRGGEDGYTF
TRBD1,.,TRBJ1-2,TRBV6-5,TGTGCCAGCAGTTGGACAGGGGAGGGTGGCTACACCTTC,CASSWTGEGGYTF
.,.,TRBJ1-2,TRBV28,TGTGCCAGCAGTACCCGACAGAGTGGCTACACCTTC,CASSTRQSGYTF
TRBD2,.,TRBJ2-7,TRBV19,TGTGCCAGTAGAACCCCCGGGAGGGCCGCCGAGCAGTACTTC,CASRTPGRAAEQYF
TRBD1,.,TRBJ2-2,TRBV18,TGTGCCAGTACTTCGACAGGGATGACCGGGGAGCTGTTTTTT,CASTSTGMTGELFF
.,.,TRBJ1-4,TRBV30,TGTGCCTGGAGTGGGGAGAATGAAAAACTGTTTTTT,CAWSGENEKLFF
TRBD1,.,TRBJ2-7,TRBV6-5,TGTGCCAGCAGTCCCGACAGGGATAGGCCCTACGAGCAGTACTTC,CASSPDRDRPYEQYF
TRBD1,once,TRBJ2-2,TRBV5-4,TGTGCCAGCAGCACGGGACAGGGGTACACCGGGGAGCTGTTTTTT,CASSTGQGYTGELFF
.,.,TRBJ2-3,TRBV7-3,TGTGCCAGCAGCTTAACGGTGGGGACTTCTAGCACAGATACGCAGTATTTT,CASSLTVGTSSTDTQYF
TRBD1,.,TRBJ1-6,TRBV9,TGTGCCAGCAGCGACGGGACAGTTAGAAATTCACCCCTCCACTTT,CASSDGTVRNSPLHF
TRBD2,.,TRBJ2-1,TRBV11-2,TGTGCCAGCGGGTCTAGCGGGAGTAACGAGCAGTTCTTC,CASGSSGSNEQFF
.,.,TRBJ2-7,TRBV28,TGTGCCAGCAGTGATCAGGGAGAGCAGTACTTC,CASSDQGEQYF
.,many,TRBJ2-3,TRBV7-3,TGTGCCAGCAGCCCGGTCCCCACAGATACGCAGTATTTT,CASSPVPTDTQYF
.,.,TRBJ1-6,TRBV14,TGTGCCAGCAGCCAAGAGGTCCCAGGACACAGCTCCTATAATTCACCCCTCCACTTT,CASSQEVPGHSSYNSPLHF
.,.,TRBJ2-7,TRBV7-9,TGTGCCAGCAGCGAGACTAGGAACGAGCAGTACTTC,CASSETRNEQYF
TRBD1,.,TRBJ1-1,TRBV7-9,TGTGCCAGCAGCAACGACAGGGTCAGAGCTTTCTTT,CASSNDRVRAFF
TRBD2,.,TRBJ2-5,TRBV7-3,TGTGCCAGCAGCCGTCAAGGTAGCGGGAGCCGTGAGACCCAGTACTTC,CASSRQGSGSRETQYF
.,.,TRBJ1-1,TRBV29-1,TGCAGCGTCTCTTTTGCGGGGATGAACACTGAAGCTTTCTTT,CSVSFAGMNTEAFF
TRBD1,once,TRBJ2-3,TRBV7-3,TGTGCCAGCAGCTTATATCAGGACAGGACGCAGTATTTT,CASSLYQDRTQYF
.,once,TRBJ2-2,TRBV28,TGTGCCAGCAGTTCCCCGGGGGAGTCCGGGGAGCTGTTTTTT,CASSSPGESGELFF
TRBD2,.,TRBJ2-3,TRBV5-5,TGTGCCAGCAGCACCTGGACTAGCGGGAGCACAGATACGCAGTATTTT,CASSTWTSGSTDTQYF
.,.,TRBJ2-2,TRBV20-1,TGCAGTGCTAGTAAATCAGGGGCCGGGGAGCTGTTTTTT,CSASKSGAGELFF
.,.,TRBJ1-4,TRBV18,TGTGCCAGCTCACCAAGGGGAACTAATGAAAAACTGTTTTTT,CASSPRGTNEKLFF
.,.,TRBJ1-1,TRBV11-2,TGTGCCAGCAGCTTGACGGTTTCACGGGGGATGAACACTGAAGCTTTCTTT,CASSLTVSRGMNTEAFF
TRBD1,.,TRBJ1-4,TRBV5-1,TGCGCCAGCAGCTTCACAGGGGGCGAAAAACTGTTTTTT,CASSFTGGEKLFF
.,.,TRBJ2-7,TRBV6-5,TGTGCCAGCAGGGGTGACATTCTTCCCTACGAGCAGTACTTC,CASRGDILPYEQYF
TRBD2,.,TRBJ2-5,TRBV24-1,TGTGCCACCAGTGACACCACAGCGGGGGGTGAGACCCAGTACTTC,CATSDTTAGGETQYF
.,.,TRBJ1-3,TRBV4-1,TGCGCCAGCAGCCCCGAGTGGGGGGACTCTGGAAACACCATATATTTT,CASSPEWGDSGNTIYF
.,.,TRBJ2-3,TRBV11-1,TGTGCCAGCAGCCCAGGGACTAGCACAGATACGCAGTATTTT,CASSPGTSTDTQYF
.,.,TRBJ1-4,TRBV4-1,TGCGCCAGCAGCCTCATCGGGGGTCCGTTGGGTGAAAAACTGTTTTTT,CASSLIGGPLGEKLFF
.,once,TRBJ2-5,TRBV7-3,TGTGCCAGCAGCGACGGAGCAAACCGAAAGGCGGGCGGTGAGACCCAGTACTTC,CASSDGANRKAGGETQYF
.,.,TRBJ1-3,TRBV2,TGTGCCAGCTGCTCAGCTGGAAACACCATATATTTT,CASCSAGNTIYF
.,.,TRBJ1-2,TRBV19,TGTGCCAGTATTACAGGGAACTATGGCTACACCTTC,CASITGNYGYTF
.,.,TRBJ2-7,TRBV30,TGTGCCTGGAGTAATCCGGGAGACTGGAACTACGAGCAGTACTTC,CAWSNPGDWNYEQYF